Following are 8 T cell receptor beta chains from one sample sequenced in a study of long-term antiretroviral therapy in people with HIV. An immunoSEQ assay, version v3.0, was performed at survey level. Profiled with immunoSEQ multiplex PCR; TCRdb holds only in-frame clones, not every one. This table has about 17,000 clones, around 80% appearing once. The sequencing here drew on unsorted PBMCs, taken 0.3 years before starting antiretroviral therapy. The source of these receptors is a man aged 45 to 65 with HIV.

The J gene is TRBJ2-1, the V gene TRBV7-9; D is undetermined. V lost 5 bases and J lost 3, with 11 bases in between. This CDR3 region has 14 residues. Per the germline V gene, CDR1 is SEHNR and CDR2 is FQNEAQ (reference sequence). The CDR3 sequence is CASSAQQSYNEQFF. CDR3 coding DNA: TGTGCCAGCAGCGCCCAACAGAGCTACAATGAGCAGTTCTTC.

V gene TRBV9 combines with J gene TRBJ1-1, with 9 bases lining up with TRBD1. J was trimmed by 12 bases and V by 3 bases; bases with no gene match: 3. The CDR3 has 11 amino acids. CDR1 and CDR2 (germline): SGDLS, YYNGEE. The CDR3 DNA follows: TGTGCCAGCAGCGGACAGGGGGTAACTTTCTTT. Encoded protein: CASSGQGVTFF.

The chain uses TRBV6-5 and TRBJ1-4; 8 bases agree with TRBD1. V shed 6 bases and J 7 bases; nucleotides not matched to a gene: 10. The CDR3 consists of 15 residues. CDR1 and CDR2 (germline): MNHEY, SVGAGI. CDR3 sequence: CASRGTGTGSEKLFF. CDR3 coding DNA: TGTGCCAGCAGGGGGACCGGGACAGGAAGTGAAAAACTGTTTTTT.

This rearrangement joins TRBV10-2 to TRBJ1-2; a weak D match, TRBD1 (5 bases). Deletions cut 4 bases from V and 0 bases from J, with 12 bases between. Germline CDR1 WSHSY, CDR2 SAAADI. The length of the CDR3 is 15 residues. Here the CDR3 reads CASSGGRLANYGYTF. The CDR3 bases are TGCGCCAGCAGTGGGGGGAGGCTTGCTAACTATGGCTACACCTTC.

This chain joins TRBV28 and TRBJ2-5; no definite D call. Germline CDR1 is MDHEN and CDR2 is SYDVKM. V was trimmed by 4 bases and J by 9 bases, leaving 18 bases between them. This CDR3 comprises 14 residues. The CDR3 bases are TGTGCCAGCAGTTCGGAAGGACGGTATGTGGCCCAGTACTTC. Translating it yields CASSSEGRYVAQYF.

The J gene is TRBJ1-5, the V gene TRBV28, with 7 nucleotides matching TRBD1. The V segment lost 3 bases and the J segment 4 bases; nucleotides outside the gene matches: 12. Germline V lookup: CDR1 MDHEN, CDR2 SYDVKM. The CDR3 has 17 residues. CDR3 residues: CASSFYSQGDRNQPQHF. The CDR3, as DNA: TGTGCCAGCAGTTTCTACAGCCAGGGGGACAGAAATCAGCCCCAGCATTTT.

The genes are TRBV7-2 and TRBJ2-3, with D hard to call. The CDR3 extends over 13 amino acids. Trimming removed 5 bases from V and 4 bases from J, with 10 bases in between. Per the germline V gene, CDR1 is SGHTA and CDR2 is FQGNSA. The CDR3 reads CASSLSPADTQYF. The CDR3 DNA reads as TGTGCCAGCAGCCTTTCCCCCGCAGATACGCAGTATTTT.

This chain connects TRBV19 to TRBJ1-3, with 8 nucleotides matching TRBD1. This CDR3 spans 14 amino acids. V lost 7 bases and J lost 2; bases outside the gene matches: 4. CDR1 LNHDA and CDR2 SQIVND come from the germline V gene (reference sequence). In nucleotides, the CDR3 is TGTGCCAGTATCTCACAGGGGGCTGGAAACACCATATATTTT. Translating gives CASISQGAGNTIYF.